This T cell receptor (beta chain) was sequenced for a study of T cell responses to AZD1222 COVID-19 vaccine. Study-wide findings and caveats: Females made up more of the donors, who were largely white British, and clonal diversity may have come out too low. Nearly half of spike-specific TCRs reportedly target variant regions that are unmutated in the B.1.351 and B.1.1.7 variants.

Assay used: immunoSEQ multiplex PCR; TCRdb lists only in-frame clones, some missing. The table shows 84,000 or so clones, with approximately 89% occurring only once. The V gene's germline CDR1 is LNHDA and CDR2 SQIVND (reference sequence). V dropped 2 bases and J dropped 4; count of bases not matched to a gene: 14. The CDR3 covers 18 residues. A note on this clone: The antigen is undetermined.

This chain connects TRBV19 to TRBJ1-5, with 7 bases matching TRBD1. This specimen consisted of peripheral blood, obtained on day 0 of AZD1222 vaccination. This sequence was found in an adult in good health. CDR3 bases: TGTGCCAGTAGTATACTTTTTTTGAGACAGGGACGAAATCAGCCCCAGCATTTT. Translating it yields CASSILFLRQGRNQPQHF.